The 18 T cell receptor beta chains below were found in one sample sequenced in a study of vaccination effects on CD4 cells after COVID-19. Profiling relied on immunoSEQ multiplex PCR, and the TCRdb table lists in-frame clones only, not all of them. The sample lists around 37,000 clones, over 60% occurring once. Before any sequencing was done, the ViraFEST assay used viral peptide pools to expand antigen-specific CD4+ T cells. At the end of over 8 days of culture, CD4+ T cells were isolated. This person's SARS-CoV-2 infection, confirmed by PCR, occurred between March and December 2020. These receptors' antigens are unknown. Sequences were derived from CD4+ T cells from PBMCs cultured with a peptide pool, sampled before COVID-19 vaccination. The receptors were gathered from a human donor who had a prior SARS-CoV-2 infection.

V gene TRBV2 combines with J gene TRBJ2-2, with unresolved D. V lost 7 bases and J lost 5, with 11 bases in between. CDR3 length: 13 amino acids. Germline V gives CDR1 SNHLY, CDR2 FYNNEI. The CDR3 spells CASNGEITGELFF. CDR3 nucleotide sequence: TGTGCCAGCAACGGCGAAATTACCGGGGAGCTGTTTTTT.

Turning to this clone: The limits of the CDR3 on the DNA are not certain, so only TCRdb's listed CDR3 is given. The rearrangement joins TRBV21-1 to TRBJ1-3. TRBV21-1 is a pseudogene locus. The CDR3 region is 16 residues in length, termini included. This CDR3 is CASSNRSFGAGNTIYF.

The chain is built from TRBV5-1 and TRBJ1-2; D remains unclear. The CDR3 contains 13 residues. In germline, CDR1 is SGHRS, CDR2 YFSETQ. Trimming removed 0 bases at V and 2 bases at J, with 5 bases between. The CDR3 DNA is TGCGCCAGCAGCTTGGCATTGAACTATGGCTACACCTTC. Encoded protein: CASSLALNYGYTF. The full variable domain, in which reference TRBV5-1 and TRBJ1-2 provide the parts outside the CDR3, is KAGVTQTPRYLIKTRGQQVTLSCSPISGHRSVSWYQQTPGQGLQFLFEYFSETQRNKGNFPGRFSGRQFSNSRSEMNVSTLELGDSALYLCASSLALNYGYTFGSGTRLTVV.

This clone has only a few counts. The V and J genes are TRBV2 and TRBJ1-1, with D perhaps matching TRBD1 (6 bases). The CDR3 runs 15 residues. With 3 bases removed from V and 4 bases from J, the gap between germline ends came to 15 bases. The germline CDR1 and CDR2 sequences are SNHLY and FYNNEI. CDR3 coding DNA: TGTGCCAGCAGTGAGTATGGGCAGGGGAGCACTGAAGCTTTCTTT. Residues: CASSEYGQGSTEAFF.

The rearrangement links TRBV15 to TRBJ2-5, with D perhaps TRBD1 or TRBD2 (5 bases each). The CDR3 has 15 residues. Germline V gene lookup returns CDR1 LNHNV and CDR2 YYDKDF (reference sequence). Trimming shortened V by 1 base and J by 5 bases, and 14 bases separated the two germline ends. CDR3 region: CATSRVWGIRETQYF. CDR3 coding DNA: TGTGCCACCAGCAGAGTTTGGGGGATTCGGGAGACCCAGTACTTC.

This clone turned up a few times. The CDR3 DNA is TGTGCCAGCAGCCCGTTTACGGACAGGGGGTCTGGAAACACCATATATTTT. The encoded protein is CASSPFTDRGSGNTIYF. This sequence joins TRBV4-2 and TRBJ1-3; TRBD1 matches at 10 bases. Germline loops: CDR1 LGHNA, CDR2 YNFKEQ. There are 17 residues in the CDR3. V lost 4 bases, J lost 1 base, and 7 bases stayed unmatched.

The chain joins TRBV6-2 or TRBV6-3 to TRBJ2-5; TRBD1 matches at 7 bases. This CDR3 spans 14 amino acids. CDR1 and CDR2 from the germline V gene are MNHEY and SVGEGT. Trimming cost V 5 bases and J 2 bases; bases outside gene matches: 5. CDR3: CASSQGTEQETQYF. CDR3 sequence (DNA): TGTGCCAGCAGTCAGGGGACAGAGCAAGAGACCCAGTACTTC.

The CDR3 loop reads CASSFRRQGSSYEQYF. The CDR3 DNA is TGTGCCAGCAGCTTCCGCAGACAGGGTAGCTCCTACGAGCAGTACTTC. The genes are TRBV12-1 and TRBJ2-7; TRBD1 is the table's D call and was not checked against the DNA. TRBV12-1 is recorded as a pseudogene. The CDR3 runs 16 residues.

The chain combines TRBV21-1 with TRBJ2-7; the DNA was not compared with TRBD2, the D call given in the table. TRBV21-1 is noted as a pseudogene. This CDR3 is built from 18 residues. The CDR3 reads CASSKSRHPGGASYEQYF. As DNA, the CDR3 is TGTGCCAGCAGCAAGAGTAGGCACCCTGGCGGGGCTTCCTACGAGCAGTACTTC.

V is TRBV7-8 and J is TRBJ2-7; the D gene is possibly TRBD2 (5 bases). The CDR3 is 13 residues long. The V gene lost 3 bases and the J gene lost 3 bases, with 9 bases spanning the gap. Germline CDR1 reads SGHVS; CDR2 reads FQNEAQ. The CDR3 loop reads CASSFLAVYEQYF. The CDR3 nucleotides read TGTGCCAGCAGCTTCCTAGCAGTCTACGAGCAGTACTTC.

This chain joins TRBV9 and TRBJ2-7; the D is unclear. The V end lost 4 bases, the J end lost 11 bases, and 19 bases lay between the germline ends. CDR1 SGDLS and CDR2 YYNGEE come from the germline V gene. The CDR3 is 13 amino acids. DNA of the CDR3: TGTGCCAGCAGCCCCACCCCACAAGGTCATGAGTACTTC. Translation: CASSPTPQGHEYF.

V gene TRBV21-1 combines with J gene TRBJ1-5. TRBV21-1 is assigned pseudogene status. This CDR3 has 13 amino acids. CDR3 sequence: CASSPQPGQPQHF. CDR3 in DNA: TGTGCCAGCAGCCCCCAACCGGGTCAGCCCCAGCATTTT.

This clone turned up a few times. The chain recombines TRBV5-1 with TRBJ2-3; D perhaps matches TRBD1 (6 bases). Between the trimmed V and J ends, which lost 0 bases and 1 base, there was a span of 12 bases. Per germline, CDR1 SGHRS and CDR2 YFSETQ. CDR3 length: 16 amino acids. As DNA, the CDR3 is TGCGCCAGCAGCTTGGCCATTAACAGGGGCACAGATACGCAGTATTTT. It codes for CASSLAINRGTDTQYF.

The V call is TRBV4-2, the J call TRBJ2-7; perhaps TRBD1 as D (6 bases). Deletions cut 0 bases from V and 6 bases from J, with 9 bases between. Germline-derived CDR1 and CDR2 are LGHNA and YNFKEQ. The CDR3 has 13 amino acids. The CDR3 region has the DNA TGTGCCAGCAGCCAAGAACAGGGTCGCGAGCAGTACTTC. Its translation: CASSQEQGREQYF.

The genes are TRBV4-3 and TRBJ2-1; D may be TRBD1 (6 bases). Germline V CDR1 and CDR2: LGHNA, YSLEER. This CDR3 has 14 residues. The V gene lost 2 bases and the J gene lost 8 bases, with 13 bases spanning the gap. In nucleotides, the CDR3 is TGCGCCAGCAGCCAACGGGACAACGGCCATGAGCAGTTCTTC. Translated, it gives CASSQRDNGHEQFF.

This clone occurred a few times. V and J are TRBV7-3 and TRBJ1-2; D gene unclear. Trimming stripped 2 bases from V and 8 bases from J, with 15 bases between. Per the germline V gene, CDR1 is SGHTA and CDR2 is FQGTGA. The CDR3 sequence is 14 residues long. This CDR3 reads CASSLEEGGAGYTF. The CDR3 DNA is TGTGCCAGCAGCTTAGAGGAGGGAGGTGCGGGCTACACCTTC.

The chain employs TRBV28 and TRBJ1-2; D might be TRBD1 (5 bases). The V end lost 6 bases, the J end lost 8 bases, and 16 bases lay between the germline ends. This CDR3 is 13 amino acids long. Germline V gene data show CDR1 as MDHEN and CDR2 as SYDVKM. CDR3 protein: CASSLLRARGYTF. CDR3 sequence (DNA): TGTGCCAGCAGCCTTCTCAGGGCCCGGGGCTACACCTTC.

V and J are TRBV19 and TRBJ1-1; 7 nucleotides match TRBD1. Germline V CDR1 and CDR2: LNHDA, SQIVND (reference sequence). The CDR3 consists of 14 residues. V was clipped by 6 bases and J by 5 bases; unmatched bases: 9. The CDR3 DNA follows: TGTGCCAGTAGAGTGACAGGGATGGGGACTGAAGCTTTCTTT. This sequence encodes CASRVTGMGTEAFF.